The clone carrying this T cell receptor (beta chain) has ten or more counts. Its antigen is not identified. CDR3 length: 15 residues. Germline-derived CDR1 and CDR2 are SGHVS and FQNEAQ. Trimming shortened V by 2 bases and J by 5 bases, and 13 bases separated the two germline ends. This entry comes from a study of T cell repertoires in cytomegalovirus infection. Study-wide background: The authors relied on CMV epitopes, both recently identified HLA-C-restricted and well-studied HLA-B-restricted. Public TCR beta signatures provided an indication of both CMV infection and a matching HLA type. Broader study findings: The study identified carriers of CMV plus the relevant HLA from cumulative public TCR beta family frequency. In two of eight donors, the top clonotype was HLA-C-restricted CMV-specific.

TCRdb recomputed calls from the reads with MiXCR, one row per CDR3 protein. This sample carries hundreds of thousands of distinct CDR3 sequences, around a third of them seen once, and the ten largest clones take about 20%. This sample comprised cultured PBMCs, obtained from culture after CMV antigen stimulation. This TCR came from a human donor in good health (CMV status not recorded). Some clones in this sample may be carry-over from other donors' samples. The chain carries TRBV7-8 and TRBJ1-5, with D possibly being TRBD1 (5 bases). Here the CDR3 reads CASSLMGGIDQPQHF. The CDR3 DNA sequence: TGTGCCAGCAGCTTAATGGGGGGGATTGATCAGCCCCAGCATTTT.